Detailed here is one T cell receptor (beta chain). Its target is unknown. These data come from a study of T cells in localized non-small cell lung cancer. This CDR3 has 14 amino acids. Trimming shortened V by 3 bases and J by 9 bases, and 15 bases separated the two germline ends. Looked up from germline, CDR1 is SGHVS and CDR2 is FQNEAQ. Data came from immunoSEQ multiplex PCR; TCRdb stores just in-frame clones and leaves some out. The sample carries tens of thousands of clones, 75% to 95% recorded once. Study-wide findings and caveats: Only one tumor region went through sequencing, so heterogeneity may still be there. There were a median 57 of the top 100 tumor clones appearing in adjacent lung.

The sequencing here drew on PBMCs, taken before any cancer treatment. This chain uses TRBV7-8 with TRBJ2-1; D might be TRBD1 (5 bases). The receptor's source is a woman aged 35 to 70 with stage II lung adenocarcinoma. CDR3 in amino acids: CASSFPTRAGEQFF. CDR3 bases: TGTGCCAGCAGCTTTCCTACCAGGGCAGGTGAGCAGTTCTTC.